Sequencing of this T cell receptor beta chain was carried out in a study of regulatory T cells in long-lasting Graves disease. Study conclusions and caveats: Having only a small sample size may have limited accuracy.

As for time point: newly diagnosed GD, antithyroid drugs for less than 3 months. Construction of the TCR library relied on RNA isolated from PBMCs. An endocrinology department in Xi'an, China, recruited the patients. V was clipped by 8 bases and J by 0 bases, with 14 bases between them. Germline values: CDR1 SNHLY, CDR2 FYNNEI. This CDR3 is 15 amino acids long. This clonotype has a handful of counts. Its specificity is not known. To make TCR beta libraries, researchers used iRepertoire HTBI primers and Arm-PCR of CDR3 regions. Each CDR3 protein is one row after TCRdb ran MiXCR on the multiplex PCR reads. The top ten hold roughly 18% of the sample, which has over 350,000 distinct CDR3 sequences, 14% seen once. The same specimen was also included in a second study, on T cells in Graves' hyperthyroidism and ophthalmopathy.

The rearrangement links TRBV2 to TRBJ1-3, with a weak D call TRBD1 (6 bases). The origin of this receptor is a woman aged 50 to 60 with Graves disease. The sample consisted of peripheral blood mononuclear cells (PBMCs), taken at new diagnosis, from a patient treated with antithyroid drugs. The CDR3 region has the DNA TGTGCCAGCCAACAGGGACATATCTCTGGAAACACCATATATTTT. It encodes CASQQGHISGNTIYF.